Here is one TCR beta chain with its context. This CDR3 has 14 residues. Trimming took 4 bases from V and 4 from J; bases not matched to a gene: 4. Germline CDR1 is SGHRS and CDR2 is YFSETQ. Data came from immunoSEQ multiplex PCR; TCRdb stores just in-frame clones and leaves some out. The table includes roughly 65,000 clones, approximately 86% detected once. The sample is drawn from a study of technical replicates of blood from a handful of donors. Source material: PBMCs. The clonotype originates from a human donor in good health. Some clones in this sample may be carry-over from other donors' samples. The rearrangement links TRBV5-1 to TRBJ2-1; 8 nucleotides align to TRBD2. CDR3 region: CASSVSGGYNEQFF. CDR3 sequence (DNA): TGCGCCAGCAGCGTCAGCGGGGGTTACAATGAGCAGTTCTTC.